The source of this TCR beta chain is a study of long-term antiretroviral therapy in people with HIV. Background on the study: The earliest samples came about a decade before the 2015 immediate-ART recommendation. Study findings and constraints: Before ART, certain clones expanded, and these dominated the repertoire at all time points. Absence of data on ART adherence, viral resistance or therapy changes was noted.

Note on this clone: Its cognate antigen is unknown.

The assay used was immunoSEQ (version v3.0), run at survey level. The protocol was immunoSEQ multiplex PCR, while the TCRdb copy is restricted to in-frame clones and leaves out a portion. The sample records about 26,000 clones, around four fifths being singletons. Per the germline V gene, CDR1 is SGHDT and CDR2 is YYEEEE. The CDR3 length is 15 residues. V was cut by 4 bases and J by 3 bases, with 13 bases left in between. The input for sequencing was unsorted PBMCs, taken 2.9 years after starting antiretroviral therapy. This receptor was identified in a middle-aged man with HIV. The V and J genes are TRBV5-6 and TRBJ2-2; D may be TRBD1 (6 bases). CDR3 DNA: TGTGCCAGCAGCCGGGACACTGCGCACACCGGGGAGCTGTTTTTT. Encoded protein: CASSRDTAHTGELFF.